The 24 T cell receptor beta chains below all came from one sample that was sequenced in a study of cytomegalovirus exposure and HLA in healthy donors. 60 Vbeta and 13 Jbeta primers were used in PCR. The data were produced by immunoSEQ multiplex PCR, yet TCRdb's version contains in-frame clones alone and is incomplete. The sample lists around 140,000 clones, over 65% seen once, with about 1.6% in the top ten. The sequenced sample consisted of PBMCs. These receptor sequences come from a man in his forties in good health and CMV-seronegative.

The chain recombines TRBV4-1 with TRBJ2-5; maybe TRBD2 (6 bases). Deletions cut 0 bases from V and 5 bases from J, with 13 bases between. CDR3 length: 15 amino acids. Germline CDR1 is MGHRA and CDR2 is YSYEKL. CDR3 amino acids: CASSQDPRAGETQYF. Here the CDR3 DNA reads TGCGCCAGCAGCCAAGATCCCAGGGCGGGGGAGACCCAGTACTTC.

The chain has TRBV2 and TRBJ1-3; D is undetermined. V lost 2 bases and J lost 4, with 9 bases in between. The CDR3 extends over 14 amino acids. Germline V lookup: CDR1 SNHLY, CDR2 FYNNEI. CDR3 coding DNA: TGTGCCAGCAGTGAATTAGCAAGAGGAAACACCATATATTTT. Translated, it gives CASSELARGNTIYF. Full variable domain (remainder filled in from reference TRBV2 and TRBJ1-3): EPEVTQTPSHQVTQMGQEVILRCVPISNHLYFYWYRQILGQKVEFLVSFYNNEISEKSEIFDDQFSVERPDGSNFTLKIRSTKLEDSAMYFCASSELARGNTIYFGEGSWLTVV.

V gene TRBV5-4 combines with J gene TRBJ1-2; tentatively, D is TRBD1 (5 bases). The germline gives CDR1 SGHNT, CDR2 YYREEE (reference sequence). There are 13 residues in the CDR3. Trimming stripped 4 bases from V and 5 bases from J, with 12 bases between. This chain's CDR3 is CASSHPTEYGYTF. The DNA for the CDR3 is TGTGCCAGCAGCCACCCGACAGAATATGGCTACACCTTC.

Here the CDR3 reads CASSSGTLSTDTQYF. CDR3 DNA: TGTGCCAGCAGCTCCGGGACTCTAAGCACAGATACGCAGTATTTT. The chain joins TRBV7-2 to TRBJ2-3, with D possibly matching TRBD2 (6 bases). The CDR3 totals 15 residues. CDR1 and CDR2 from the germline V gene are SGHTA and FQGNSA. V dropped 4 bases and J dropped 0 bases, with 11 bases sitting between them.

This chain links TRBV28 with TRBJ1-3; a possible D gene is TRBD1 (5 bases). This CDR3 is 17 amino acids long. Germline V gene sequence: CDR1 MDHEN, CDR2 SYDVKM. Trimming cost V 5 bases and J 0 bases, with 17 bases left between them. CDR3 protein: CASSPPQGIDSGNTIYF. In DNA, the CDR3 is TGTGCCAGCAGTCCGCCCCAGGGAATCGACTCTGGAAACACCATATATTTT.

The J gene is TRBJ2-1, the V gene TRBV7-3, with D possibly being TRBD2 (5 bases). CDR3 length equals 15 residues. Trimming removed 0 bases at V and 0 bases at J, with 6 bases between. Germline CDR1 SGHTA, CDR2 FQGTGA. Written as DNA, the CDR3 is TGTGCCAGCAGCTTAACAGGGAGCTCCTACAATGAGCAGTTCTTC. Its translation is CASSLTGSSYNEQFF.

V is TRBV9 and J is TRBJ2-2; a possible D gene is TRBD2 (5 bases). The CDR3 is made up of 16 amino acids. V lost 0 bases, J lost 1 base, and 10 bases lay in between. CDR1 is SGDLS, CDR2 YYNGEE, per germline. As DNA, the CDR3 is TGTGCCAGCAGCGTAGAAGAGGGTGGGAACACCGGGGAGCTGTTTTTT. Its translation: CASSVEEGGNTGELFF.

V is TRBV18 and J is TRBJ1-5; D not certain. This CDR3 is 13 amino acids long. Trimming took 3 bases from V and 0 from J, leaving 3 bases between them. Germline CDR1 reads KGHSH; CDR2 reads LQKENI. CDR3 nucleotides: TGTGCCAGCTCACCCAATAGCAATCAGCCCCAGCATTTT. Protein sequence: CASSPNSNQPQHF.

This clone was observed a handful of times. The gene calls are TRBV6-1 and TRBJ1-5, with D unresolved. The V gene lost 3 bases and the J gene lost 5 bases, with 11 bases spanning the gap. The germline V gene encodes CDR1 MNHNS and CDR2 SASEGT. This CDR3 has 14 amino acids. DNA of the CDR3: TGTGCCAGCAGTGAGCGGGGAACGGATCAGCCCCAGCATTTT. This translates into CASSERGTDQPQHF.

The CDR3 loop is CASSLYSGQGEETQYF. The CDR3 DNA reads TGTGCCAGCAGCTTGTACTCCGGACAGGGTGAAGAGACCCAGTACTTC. The chain is built from TRBV7-3 and TRBJ2-5, with 8 nucleotides matching TRBD1. The CDR3 runs 16 residues. The germline V gene encodes CDR1 SGHTA and CDR2 FQGTGA. Losses at the gene ends were 3 bases for V and 3 bases for J; bases not matched to a gene: 9.

This chain joins TRBV30 and TRBJ1-2, with 11 bases that match TRBD1. The CDR3 is 15 amino acids. J lost 8 bases, V lost 7 bases, and 15 bases had no gene match. Germline loops: CDR1 GTSNPN, CDR2 SVGIG (reference sequence). The CDR3 loop is CASNFLDRGRSGYTF. CDR3 DNA sequence: TGTGCCTCGAACTTCTTGGACAGGGGGCGGAGCGGCTACACCTTC.

There are a few counts of this clone. The chain's CDR3 is CASSPRQGPNSPLHF. The CDR3 DNA sequence: TGTGCCAGCTCCCCTCGACAGGGGCCGAATTCACCCCTCCACTTT. The chain links TRBV28 to TRBJ1-6, with 8 positions matching TRBD1. The V gene end was trimmed by 8 bases and the J gene end by 7 bases; junction bases not matched to a gene: 10. Germline CDR1 and CDR2: MDHEN and SYDVKM. This CDR3 is built from 15 residues.

The chain couples TRBV15 to TRBJ2-7, with a tentative D call TRBD1 (6 bases). The CDR3 covers 16 residues. CDR1 is LNHNV and CDR2 is YYDKDF in the germline V gene (reference sequence). Trimming stripped 1 base from V and 3 bases from J, with 16 bases between. The chain's CDR3 is CATSRGGQGTNYEQYF. CDR3 nucleotides: TGTGCCACCAGCAGAGGGGGGCAGGGGACGAACTACGAGCAGTACTTC.

The chain employs TRBV19 and TRBJ2-7, with 11 bases lining up with TRBD2. The CDR3 sequence is 16 residues long. With 3 bases clipped from V and 1 base from J, the junction kept 5 bases outside the gene matches. Germline V CDR1 and CDR2: LNHDA, SQIVND (reference sequence). The CDR3 is CASSMETSGVSYEQYF. The CDR3 DNA follows: TGTGCCAGTAGTATGGAGACTAGCGGGGTGTCCTACGAGCAGTACTTC.

The chain is built from TRBV9 and TRBJ1-3, with TRBD1 matching over 9 bases. The length of the CDR3 is 16 residues. V was clipped by 5 bases and J by 4 bases; unmatched bases: 10. Germline CDR1 reads SGDLS; CDR2 reads YYNGEE. This CDR3 is CASSPETGGEGNTIYF. Written as DNA, the CDR3 is TGTGCCAGCAGTCCAGAGACAGGGGGGGAGGGAAACACCATATATTTT.

The chain recombines TRBV7-3 with TRBJ2-3; a weak D match, TRBD2 (6 bases). This CDR3 has 15 residues. The ends were cut back, 4 bases at V and 9 bases at J, with 20 bases in the middle. From germline, CDR1 is SGHTA and CDR2 FQGTGA. The CDR3 region is CASSSANGGRDTQYF. In DNA form, the CDR3 reads TGTGCCAGCAGCTCCGCCAACGGGGGAAGGGACACGCAGTATTTT.

The rearrangement links TRBV6-5 to TRBJ1-1, with 7 bases fitting TRBD1. Trimming took 6 bases from V and 5 from J; bases not matched to a gene: 9. This CDR3 spans 14 amino acids. The germline V gene has CDR1 MNHEY and CDR2 SVGAGI. CDR3 sequence: CASSYRQGRTEAFF. CDR3 DNA: TGTGCCAGCAGCTACCGACAGGGTCGGACTGAAGCTTTCTTT.

This clone was observed a handful of times. The chain has TRBV4-2 and TRBJ2-6; TRBD2 is a possible D gene (5 bases). The germline V and J ends were trimmed by 1 base and 2 bases, with 6 bases remaining between them. This CDR3 is 15 amino acids long. From germline, CDR1 is LGHNA and CDR2 YNFKEQ. The CDR3 reads CASSQARAGANVLTF. The CDR3 DNA reads as TGTGCCAGCAGCCAAGCGCGGGCTGGGGCCAACGTCCTGACTTTC.

This chain uses TRBV5-1 with TRBJ2-1; TRBD1 matches at 8 bases. The CDR3 runs to 15 residues. Germline V gene lookup returns CDR1 SGHRS and CDR2 YFSETQ. The V segment lost 6 bases and the J segment 3 bases; nucleotides outside the gene matches: 8. The CDR3 DNA is TGCGCCAGCACCCCCGACAGGGGAAACTACAATGAGCAGTTCTTC. Translated, it gives CASTPDRGNYNEQFF.

V and J are TRBV7-9 and TRBJ1-1, with 9 bases that match TRBD1. The CDR3 is 15 amino acids. Trimming removed 5 bases from V and 7 bases from J; junction bases left unmatched: 11. The germline CDR1 and CDR2 sequences are SEHNR and FQNEAQ (reference sequence). This CDR3 is CASSPRVLTGGEAFF. The CDR3 DNA reads TGTGCCAGCAGCCCGAGGGTTTTGACAGGGGGTGAAGCTTTCTTT.

For this clone: Compared with germline, one end of the junction differs, possibly owing to a read error. The chain has TRBV7-6 and TRBJ2-1; 10 bases are a match to TRBD2. CDR1 is SGHVS and CDR2 is FNYEAQ in the germline V gene. This CDR3 has 14 residues. The CDR3 sequence: CASSLAGDSSEQFF. The CDR3, as DNA: TGTGCCAGCAGCCTAGCGGGAGATTCGAGTGAGCAGTTCTTC.

This clone was recorded only once. The rearrangement joins TRBV4-3 to TRBJ2-3, with 11 bases that match TRBD1. V shed 0 bases, J shed 6 bases, and the junction held 5 bases outside the gene matches. The germline V gene encodes CDR1 LGHNA and CDR2 YSLEER. The CDR3 runs to 16 residues. The CDR3 sequence: CASSQDLWTGGDTQYF. The DNA for the CDR3 is TGCGCCAGCAGCCAAGATCTTTGGACAGGGGGCGATACGCAGTATTTT.

V gene TRBV19 combines with J gene TRBJ2-1; TRBD2 aligns across 8 bases. Germline CDR1 LNHDA, CDR2 SQIVND (reference sequence). V shed 5 bases and J 8 bases; nucleotides not matched to a gene: 11. The CDR3 spans 15 residues. DNA of the CDR3: TGTGCCAGTAGTCCATACCTCGGACTAGCCTATGAGCAGTTCTTC. Translated, it gives CASSPYLGLAYEQFF. The entire variable domain, with the rest obtained from reference TRBV19 and TRBJ2-1, is as follows: DGGITQSPKYLFRKEGQNVTLSCEQNLNHDAMYWYRQDPGQGLRLIYYSQIVNDFQKGDIAEGYSVSREKKESFPLTVTSAQKNPTAFYLCASSPYLGLAYEQFFGPGTRLTVL.

The chain uses TRBV6-5 and TRBJ1-6; D gene uncertain. The CDR3 has 12 residues. Trimming took off 8 bases at V and 8 bases at J, with 10 bases between the two ends. CDR1 is MNHEY and CDR2 is SVGAGI in the germline V gene. The DNA of the CDR3 is TGTGCCAGCCGCCGGCTAGATTCACCCCTCCACTTT. Translating gives CASRRLDSPLHF.